This TCR beta chain was sequenced in a study of T-cell memory formation after mild COVID-19. Study overall: The study found TCR clusters largely donor specific.

V lost 7 bases and J lost 2; bases outside the gene matches: 8. Germline-derived CDR1 and CDR2 are WNHNN and SYGVQD (reference sequence). The CDR3 consists of 16 residues. Regarding the study as a whole: Contracting clones from day 15 to 85 had balanced CD4/CD8; later expanders favoured CD4+.

This clonotype was counted only a few times. Its specificity is unknown. 5'RACE primed at constant segments yielded TCR alpha and TCR beta cDNA libraries bearing sample barcodes and UMIs. TCRdb used MiXCR to reprocess the 5' RACE reads, holding one entry per CDR3 protein. The data show about half a million distinct CDR3 sequences, with around a sixth seen just once and approximately 13% held by the top ten. Material for sequencing was PBMCs or a T cell subset sorted from them (not recorded which). This chain uses TRBV10-1 with TRBJ2-7, with 13 bases identical to TRBD2. The sequence derives from an adult woman who had mild COVID-19 (a few samples of this study predate the infection). Cell type and time point are not known. CDR3 in DNA: TGCGCCAGCACCAAAGGACTAGCGGGGGTCCCCTACGAGCAGTACTTC. As protein: CASTKGLAGVPYEQYF.